This T cell receptor beta chain was found in a study of shared clonotypes between healthy human individuals. General study points: Clonotype sharing across several donors was observed for about 5.5% of naive CD4 clonotypes.

It was across several immunoSEQ plates that each subset's genomic DNA was evenly split. TCRdb's copy holds only in-frame clones and misses some; the assay was immunoSEQ multiplex PCR. The table records more than 2 million clones, approximately 95% of them present only once. CDR1 MNHNY and CDR2 SVGAGI come from the germline V gene (reference sequence). The CDR3 has 15 residues. V was pared by 2 bases and J by 8 bases, with 8 bases of the junction left unmatched. In regard to this clone: The antigen is not known.

V and J are TRBV6-6 and TRBJ2-1, with TRBD2 identical over 8 bases. The clonotype comes from a man aged 18 to 29 in good health. Sequenced input: naive CD4+ T cells sorted from blood. Subset denoted: CD45RA+ positively selected. Here the CDR3 reads CASSYPGGPLDEQFF. Written as DNA, the CDR3 is TGTGCCAGCAGTTACCCGGGAGGGCCTTTGGATGAGCAGTTCTTC.